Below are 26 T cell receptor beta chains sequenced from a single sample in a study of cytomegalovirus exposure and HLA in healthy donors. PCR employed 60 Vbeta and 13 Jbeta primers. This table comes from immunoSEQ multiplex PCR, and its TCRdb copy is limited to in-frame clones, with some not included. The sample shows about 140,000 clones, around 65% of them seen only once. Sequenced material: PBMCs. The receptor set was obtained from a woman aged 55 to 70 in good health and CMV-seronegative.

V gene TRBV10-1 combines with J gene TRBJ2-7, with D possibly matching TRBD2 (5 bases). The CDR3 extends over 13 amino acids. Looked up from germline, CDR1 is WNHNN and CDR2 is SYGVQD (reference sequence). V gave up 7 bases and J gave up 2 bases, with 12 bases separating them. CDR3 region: CASNRRTPYEQYF. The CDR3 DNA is TGCGCCAGCAACCGGAGGACGCCCTACGAGCAGTACTTC.

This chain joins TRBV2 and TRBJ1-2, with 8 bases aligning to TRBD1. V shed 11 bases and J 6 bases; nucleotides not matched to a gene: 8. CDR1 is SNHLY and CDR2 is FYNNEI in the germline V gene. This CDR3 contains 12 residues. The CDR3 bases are TGTGCCGGGGTACCGACAGGGGATGGCTACACCTTC. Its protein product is CAGVPTGDGYTF. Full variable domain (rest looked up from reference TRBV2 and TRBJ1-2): EPEVTQTPSHQVTQMGQEVILRCVPISNHLYFYWYRQILGQKVEFLVSFYNNEISEKSEIFDDQFSVERPDGSNFTLKIRSTKLEDSAMYFCAGVPTGDGYTFGSGTRLTVV.

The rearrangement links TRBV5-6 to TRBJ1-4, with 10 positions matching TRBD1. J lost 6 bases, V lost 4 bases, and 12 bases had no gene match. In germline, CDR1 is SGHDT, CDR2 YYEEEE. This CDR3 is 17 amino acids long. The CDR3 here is CASSLGQGVSVYEKLFF. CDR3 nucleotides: TGTGCCAGCAGCCTCGGACAGGGGGTCTCGGTGTATGAAAAACTGTTTTTT. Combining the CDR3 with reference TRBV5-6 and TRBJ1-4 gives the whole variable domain DAGVTQSPTHLIKTRGQQVTLRCSPKSGHDTVSWYQQALGQGPQFIFQYYEEEERQRGNFPDRFSGHQFPNYSSELNVNALLLGDSALYLCASSLGQGVSVYEKLFFGSGTQLSVL.

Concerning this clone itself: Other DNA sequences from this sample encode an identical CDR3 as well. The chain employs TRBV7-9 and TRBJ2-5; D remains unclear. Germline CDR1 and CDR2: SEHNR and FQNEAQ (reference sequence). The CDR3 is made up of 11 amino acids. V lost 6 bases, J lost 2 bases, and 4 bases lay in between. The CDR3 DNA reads TGTGCCAGCAGTCCTCAAGAGACCCAGTACTTC. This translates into CASSPQETQYF.

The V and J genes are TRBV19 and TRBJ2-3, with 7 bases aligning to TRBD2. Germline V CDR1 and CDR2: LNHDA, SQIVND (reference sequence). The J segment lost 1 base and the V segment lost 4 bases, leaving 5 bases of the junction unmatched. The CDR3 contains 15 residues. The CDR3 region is CASSNLAVGTDTQYF. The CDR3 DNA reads TGTGCCAGTAGTAACCTAGCGGTGGGCACAGATACGCAGTATTTT.

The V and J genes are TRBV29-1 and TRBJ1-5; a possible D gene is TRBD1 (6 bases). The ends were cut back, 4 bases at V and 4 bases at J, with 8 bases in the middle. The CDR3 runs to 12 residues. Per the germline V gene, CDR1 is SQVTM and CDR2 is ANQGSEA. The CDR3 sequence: CSVVTGNQPQHF. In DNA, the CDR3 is TGCAGCGTTGTAACAGGGAATCAGCCCCAGCATTTT.

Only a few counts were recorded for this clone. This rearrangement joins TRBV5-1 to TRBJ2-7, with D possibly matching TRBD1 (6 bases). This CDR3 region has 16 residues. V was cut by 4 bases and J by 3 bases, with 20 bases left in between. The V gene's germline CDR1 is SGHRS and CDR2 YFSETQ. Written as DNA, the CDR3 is TGCGCCAGCAGCCTACCTGGACAGTTCTATTTCTACGAGCAGTACTTC. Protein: CASSLPGQFYFYEQYF.

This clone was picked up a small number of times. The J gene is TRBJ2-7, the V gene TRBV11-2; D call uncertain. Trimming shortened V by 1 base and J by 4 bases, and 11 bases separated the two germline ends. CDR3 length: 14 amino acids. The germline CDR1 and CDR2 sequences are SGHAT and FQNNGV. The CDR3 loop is CASSLAGALYEQYF. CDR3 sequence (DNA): TGTGCCAGCAGCTTAGCTGGAGCACTTTACGAGCAGTACTTC. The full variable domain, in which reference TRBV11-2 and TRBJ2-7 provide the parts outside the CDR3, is EAGVAQSPRYKIIEKRQSVAFWCNPISGHATLYWYQQILGQGPKLLIQFQNNGVVDDSQLPKDRFSAERLKGVDSTLKIQPAKLEDSAVYLCASSLAGALYEQYFGPGTRLTVT.

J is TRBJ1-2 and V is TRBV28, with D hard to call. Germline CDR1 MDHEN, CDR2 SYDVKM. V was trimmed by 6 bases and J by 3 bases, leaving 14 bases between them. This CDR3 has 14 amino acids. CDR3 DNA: TGTGCCAGCAGCTTACAGCGAAGGCACTATGGCTACACCTTC. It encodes CASSLQRRHYGYTF.

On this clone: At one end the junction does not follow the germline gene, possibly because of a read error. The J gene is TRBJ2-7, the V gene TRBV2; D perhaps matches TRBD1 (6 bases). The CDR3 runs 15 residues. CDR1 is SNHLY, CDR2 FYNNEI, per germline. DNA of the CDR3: TGTGCCAGCAGCGAAGCCGTCCAGGGGAAAAGCGAGCAGTACTTC. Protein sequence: CASSEAVQGKSEQYF.

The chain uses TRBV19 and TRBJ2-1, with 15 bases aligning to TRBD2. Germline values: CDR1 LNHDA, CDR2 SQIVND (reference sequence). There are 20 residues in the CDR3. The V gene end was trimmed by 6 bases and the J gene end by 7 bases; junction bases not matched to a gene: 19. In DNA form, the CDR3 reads TGTGCCAGTAGCCCGAGGGGCGGACTAGCGGGAGGGGGGGGTTTGAATGAGCAGTTCTTC. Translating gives CASSPRGGLAGGGGLNEQFF.

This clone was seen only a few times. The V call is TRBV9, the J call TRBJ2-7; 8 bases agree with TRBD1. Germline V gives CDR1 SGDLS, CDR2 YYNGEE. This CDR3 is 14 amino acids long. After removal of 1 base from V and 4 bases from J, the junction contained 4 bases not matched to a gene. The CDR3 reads CASSVRQGPYEQYF. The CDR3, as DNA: TGTGCCAGCAGCGTACGACAGGGGCCTTACGAGCAGTACTTC.

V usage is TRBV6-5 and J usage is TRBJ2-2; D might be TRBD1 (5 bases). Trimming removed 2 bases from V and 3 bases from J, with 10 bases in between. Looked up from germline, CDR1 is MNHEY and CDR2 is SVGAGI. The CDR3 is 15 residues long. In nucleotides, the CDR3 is TGTGCCAGCAGTTACGGCAGGGAATACACCGGGGAGCTGTTTTTT. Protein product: CASSYGREYTGELFF.

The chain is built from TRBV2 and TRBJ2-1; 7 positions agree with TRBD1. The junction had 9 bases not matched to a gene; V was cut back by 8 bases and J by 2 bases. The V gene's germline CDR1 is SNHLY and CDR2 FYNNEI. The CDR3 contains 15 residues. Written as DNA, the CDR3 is TGTGCCAGCGTCGCAGGGGGAAGTGCCTACAATGAGCAGTTCTTC. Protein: CASVAGGSAYNEQFF.

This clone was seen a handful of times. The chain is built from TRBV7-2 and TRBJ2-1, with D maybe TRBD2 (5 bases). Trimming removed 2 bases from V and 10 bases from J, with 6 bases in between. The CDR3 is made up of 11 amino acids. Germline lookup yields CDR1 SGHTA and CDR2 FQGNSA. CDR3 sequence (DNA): TGTGCCAGCAGCTTAACGGGGGAGCAGTTCTTC. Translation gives CASSLTGEQFF.

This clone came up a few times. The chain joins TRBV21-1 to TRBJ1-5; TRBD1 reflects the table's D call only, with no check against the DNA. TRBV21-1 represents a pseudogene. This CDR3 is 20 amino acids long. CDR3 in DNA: TGTGCCAGCAGCATCCAACTGGGGGACAGGGACTCTTATAGCAATCAGCCCCAGCATTTT. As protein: CASSIQLGDRDSYSNQPQHF.

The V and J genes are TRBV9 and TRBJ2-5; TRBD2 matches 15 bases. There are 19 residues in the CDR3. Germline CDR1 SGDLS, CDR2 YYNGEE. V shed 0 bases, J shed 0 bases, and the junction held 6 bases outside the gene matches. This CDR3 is CASSVAGTSGRLDQETQYF. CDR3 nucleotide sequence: TGTGCCAGCAGCGTAGCTGGGACTAGCGGGAGGCTGGACCAAGAGACCCAGTACTTC.

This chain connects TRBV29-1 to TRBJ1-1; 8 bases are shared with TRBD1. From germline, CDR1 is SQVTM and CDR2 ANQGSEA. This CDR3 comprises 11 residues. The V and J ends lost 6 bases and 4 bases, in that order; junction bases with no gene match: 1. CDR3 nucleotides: TGCAGCGTGGACAGGGTCACTGAAGCTTTCTTT. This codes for CSVDRVTEAFF.

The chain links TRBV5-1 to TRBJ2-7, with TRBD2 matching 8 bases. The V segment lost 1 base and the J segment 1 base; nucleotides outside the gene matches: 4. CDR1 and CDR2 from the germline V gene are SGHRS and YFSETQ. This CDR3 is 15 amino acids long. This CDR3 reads CASSLSGGRSYEQYF. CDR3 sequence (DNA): TGCGCCAGCAGCTTGAGTGGCGGGAGGTCCTACGAGCAGTACTTC.

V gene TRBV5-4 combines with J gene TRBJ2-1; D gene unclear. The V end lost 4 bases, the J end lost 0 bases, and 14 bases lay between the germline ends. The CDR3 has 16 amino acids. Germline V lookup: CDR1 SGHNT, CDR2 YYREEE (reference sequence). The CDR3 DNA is TGTGCCAGCAGCCGCGGAATACCGGACTCCTACAATGAGCAGTTCTTC. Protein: CASSRGIPDSYNEQFF.

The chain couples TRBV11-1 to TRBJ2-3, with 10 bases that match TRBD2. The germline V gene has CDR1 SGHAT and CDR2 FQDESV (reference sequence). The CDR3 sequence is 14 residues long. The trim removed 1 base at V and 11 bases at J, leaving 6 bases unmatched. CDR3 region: CASSLVGLATQQYF. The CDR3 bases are TGTGCCAGCAGCTTAGTGGGACTAGCGACCCAGCAGTATTTT.

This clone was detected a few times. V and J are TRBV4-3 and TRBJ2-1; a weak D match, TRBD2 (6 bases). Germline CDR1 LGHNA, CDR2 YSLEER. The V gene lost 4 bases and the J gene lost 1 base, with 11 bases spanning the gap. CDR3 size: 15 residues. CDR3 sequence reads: CASSRRLDSYNEQFF. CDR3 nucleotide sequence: TGCGCCAGCAGCCGCCGACTAGATTCCTACAATGAGCAGTTCTTC.

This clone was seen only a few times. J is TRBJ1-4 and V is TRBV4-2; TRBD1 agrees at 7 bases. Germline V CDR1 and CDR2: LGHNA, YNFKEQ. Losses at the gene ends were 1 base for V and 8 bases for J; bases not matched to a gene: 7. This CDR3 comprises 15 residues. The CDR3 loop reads CASSQVQGSAEKLFF. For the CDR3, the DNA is TGTGCCAGCAGCCAAGTACAGGGGAGTGCCGAAAAACTGTTTTTT.

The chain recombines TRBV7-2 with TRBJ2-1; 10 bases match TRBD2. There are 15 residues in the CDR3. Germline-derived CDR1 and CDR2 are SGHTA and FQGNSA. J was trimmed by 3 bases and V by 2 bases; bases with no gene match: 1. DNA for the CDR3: TGTGCCAGCAGCTTACTAGCGGGAGTCTACAATGAGCAGTTCTTC. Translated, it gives CASSLLAGVYNEQFF.

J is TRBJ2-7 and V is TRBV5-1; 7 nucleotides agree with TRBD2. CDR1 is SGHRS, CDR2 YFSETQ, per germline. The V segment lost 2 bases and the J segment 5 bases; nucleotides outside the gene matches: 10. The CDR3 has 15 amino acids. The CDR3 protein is CASSFRAGLGDEQYF. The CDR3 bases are TGCGCCAGCAGCTTCCGAGCGGGATTAGGGGACGAGCAGTACTTC.

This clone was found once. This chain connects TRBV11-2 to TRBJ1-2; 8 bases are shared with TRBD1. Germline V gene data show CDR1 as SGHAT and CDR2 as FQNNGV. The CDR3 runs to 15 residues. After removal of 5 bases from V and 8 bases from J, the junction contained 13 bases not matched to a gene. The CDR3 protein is CASSNLRGPHPGYTF. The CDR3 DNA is TGTGCCAGCAGCAACCTCAGGGGGCCCCATCCGGGCTACACCTTC.